One and the same sample provided the 26 T cell receptor beta chains below, sequenced in a study of shared clonotypes between healthy human individuals. Selected positively for CCR7 and CD45RO-negative, naive CD8 cells excluded terminally differentiated effector memory CD45RA+ cells. The repertoire was sequenced with immunoSEQ multiplex PCR; TCRdb's copy has only in-frame clones and lacks some. The sample carries roughly 2,000,000 clones, around 96% recorded once. Sequenced: naive CD8+ T cells sorted from blood. The receptor set was obtained from a man younger than 30 in good health.

V gene TRBV29-1 combines with J gene TRBJ2-7, with 10 bases lining up with TRBD1. V was clipped by 6 bases and J by 5 bases; unmatched bases: 4. Germline V lookup: CDR1 SQVTM, CDR2 ANQGSEA. The CDR3 is 12 residues long. As DNA, the CDR3 is TGCAGCGTCGACAGGGGGCTCAACGAGCAGTACTTC. Its protein is CSVDRGLNEQYF.

This chain links TRBV4-1 with TRBJ2-2; TRBD1 might be the D (6 bases). The CDR3 runs to 18 residues. The V gene lost 1 base and the J gene lost 2 bases, with 17 bases spanning the gap. Germline lookup yields CDR1 MGHRA and CDR2 YSYEKL. The CDR3 bases are TGCGCCAGCAGCCAAGTCGGCGTATATGGGACAAACACCGGGGAGCTGTTTTTT. It codes for CASSQVGVYGTNTGELFF.

The chain combines TRBV29-1 with TRBJ2-1, with TRBD1 matching 8 bases. After removal of 5 bases from V and 6 bases from J, the junction contained 9 bases not matched to a gene. Germline lookup yields CDR1 SQVTM and CDR2 ANQGSEA. The CDR3 spans 14 residues. The CDR3 sequence is CSVHTGTGTNEQFF. CDR3 DNA sequence: TGCAGCGTTCACACCGGGACAGGAACCAATGAGCAGTTCTTC.

The DNA of the CDR3 is TGTGCCAGCAGTTTATGGGGTCGCGAGCAGTTCTTC. Its protein product is CASSLWGREQFF. The chain employs TRBV28 and TRBJ2-1, with D hard to call. V dropped 0 bases and J dropped 10 bases, with 7 bases sitting between them. This CDR3 has 12 residues. Germline V CDR1 and CDR2: MDHEN, SYDVKM.

This rearrangement joins TRBV9 to TRBJ1-2, with 10 nucleotides matching TRBD1. CDR3 length: 16 residues. V was clipped by 3 bases and J by 6 bases; unmatched bases: 11. The germline gives CDR1 SGDLS, CDR2 YYNGEE. DNA of the CDR3: TGTGCCAGCAGCGCGAAACCACAGACAGGGGGCCATGGCTACACCTTC. Amino acid sequence: CASSAKPQTGGHGYTF.

The chain employs TRBV5-1 and TRBJ2-3; TRBD1 aligns across 8 bases. The V gene end was trimmed by 4 bases and the J gene end by 3 bases; junction bases not matched to a gene: 7. This CDR3 has 15 amino acids. The germline V gene encodes CDR1 SGHRS and CDR2 YFSETQ. The CDR3 sequence is CASSIQGAQTDTQYF. The CDR3 nucleotides are TGCGCCAGCAGCATTCAGGGGGCGCAAACAGATACGCAGTATTTT.

The rearrangement joins TRBV10-2 to TRBJ2-7; TRBD1 might be the D (5 bases). The V gene's germline CDR1 is WSHSY and CDR2 SAAADI. There are 14 residues in the CDR3. Deletions cut 3 bases from V and 1 base from J, with 10 bases between. CDR3 DNA: TGCGCCAGCAGTGACAGGGCGTTTTCCTACGAGCAGTACTTC. Translated: CASSDRAFSYEQYF.

This rearrangement joins TRBV6-5 to TRBJ2-3; no definite D call. Looked up from germline, CDR1 is MNHEY and CDR2 is SVGAGI. Trimming removed 2 bases from V and 0 bases from J, with 12 bases in between. The length of the CDR3 is 16 residues. Here the CDR3 DNA reads TGTGCCAGCAGTTACAAAGGGCCAGCTAGCACAGATACGCAGTATTTT. Amino acid sequence: CASSYKGPASTDTQYF.

The chain couples TRBV27 to TRBJ2-1; D remains unclear. This CDR3 spans 16 amino acids. V lost 2 bases to trimming and J lost 7 bases, with 18 bases between them. CDR1 and CDR2 (germline): MNHEY, SMNVEV (reference sequence). The CDR3 DNA reads TGTGCCAGCAGTTTAATTGGTCCTAAGGTGGAGAATGAGCAGTTCTTC. Protein: CASSLIGPKVENEQFF.

The chain links TRBV28 to TRBJ2-7, with 8 bases that match TRBD1. The length of the CDR3 is 15 residues. Germline assignment: CDR1 MDHEN and CDR2 SYDVKM. J was trimmed by 2 bases and V by 6 bases; bases with no gene match: 9. The DNA of the CDR3 is TGTGCCAGCAGCCCGGTTGGACAGGGCCCCTACGAGCAGTACTTC. It specifies CASSPVGQGPYEQYF.

With respect to this clone: The sample has other DNA sequences that encode this CDR3 too. The rearrangement joins TRBV30 to TRBJ2-1, with unresolved D. The CDR3 has 13 residues. The germline gives CDR1 GTSNPN, CDR2 SVGIG (reference sequence). V gave up 0 bases and J gave up 4 bases, with 7 bases separating them. The CDR3 loop reads CAWSVLLYNEQFF. The CDR3 nucleotides read TGTGCCTGGAGTGTACTTCTATACAATGAGCAGTTCTTC.

The V call is TRBV9, the J call TRBJ2-1, with 7 positions matching TRBD1. The CDR3 consists of 13 residues. Germline lookup yields CDR1 SGDLS and CDR2 YYNGEE. V shed 2 bases, J shed 8 bases, and the junction held 4 bases outside the gene matches. The DNA of the CDR3 is TGTGCCAGCAGCGTGACAGGGTCGGATGAGCAGTTCTTC. This codes for CASSVTGSDEQFF.

J is TRBJ1-2 and V is TRBV11-2; D gene uncertain. Germline CDR1 reads SGHAT; CDR2 reads FQNNGV. This CDR3 is built from 14 residues. V lost 5 bases and J lost 0, with 10 bases in between. CDR3 loop: CASSPLETNYGYTF. CDR3 bases: TGTGCCAGCAGCCCACTCGAAACTAACTATGGCTACACCTTC.

The chain carries TRBV4-3 and TRBJ2-1; 10 bases agree with TRBD2. Germline CDR1 reads LGHNA; CDR2 reads YSLEER. The CDR3 contains 16 residues. V was clipped by 0 bases and J by 10 bases; unmatched bases: 9. The DNA for the CDR3 is TGCGCCAGCAGCCAAGAAGCAGCGGGAGGGCCCTGGGAGCAGTTCTTC. Translated: CASSQEAAGGPWEQFF.

This sequence joins TRBV5-8 and TRBJ2-3; D is unresolved. The ends were cut back, 5 bases at V and 5 bases at J, with 6 bases in the middle. The germline CDR1 and CDR2 sequences are SGHTS and YDEGEE. The CDR3 loop spans 11 amino acids. In DNA form, the CDR3 reads TGTGCCAGCAGTTTCATAGATACGCAGTATTTT. This sequence encodes CASSFIDTQYF.

This chain links TRBV27 with TRBJ1-2, with D tentatively TRBD1 (6 bases). Germline CDR1 and CDR2: MNHEY and SMNVEV (reference sequence). The CDR3 loop spans 15 amino acids. V shed 6 bases and J shed 5 bases, with 19 bases lying between them. CDR3 bases: TGTGCCAGCAGCGCTGGGGATGGGGGGCCATATGGCTACACCTTC. Its protein is CASSAGDGGPYGYTF.

The chain combines TRBV7-9 with TRBJ2-5; D remains unclear. Germline CDR1 and CDR2: SEHNR and FQNEAQ (reference sequence). V lost 3 bases and J 5 bases, leaving 16 bases between the germline ends. The CDR3 runs 15 residues. CDR3 sequence reads: CASSFGFGLRETQYF. The CDR3 bases are TGTGCCAGCAGCTTCGGTTTCGGTCTTAGGGAGACCCAGTACTTC.

This clone was seen once. The chain has TRBV4-1 and TRBJ2-7; no definite D call. Trimming took off 0 bases at V and 3 bases at J, with 15 bases between the two ends. There are 16 residues in the CDR3. CDR1 MGHRA and CDR2 YSYEKL come from the germline V gene. The CDR3 bases are TGCGCCAGCAGCCAAGAAGGGAAGGGTGTGGGCTACGAGCAGTACTTC. It encodes CASSQEGKGVGYEQYF.

The V gene is TRBV2, the J gene TRBJ1-5, with D hard to call. V dropped 8 bases and J dropped 4 bases, with 12 bases sitting between them. Germline V gives CDR1 SNHLY, CDR2 FYNNEI. This CDR3 is built from 13 residues. For the CDR3, the DNA is TGTGCCAGCGCGGGAAGCCTGAATCAGCCCCAGCATTTT. Protein sequence: CASAGSLNQPQHF.

CDR3 in DNA: TGTGCCAGCGGTGGATACACCGGGGAGCTGTTTTTT. It specifies CASGGYTGELFF. The chain uses TRBV6-1 and TRBJ2-2; the D is unclear. V was clipped by 8 bases and J by 3 bases, with 7 bases between them. CDR3 size: 12 residues. Germline V CDR1 and CDR2: MNHNS, SASEGT.

The chain carries TRBV6-6 and TRBJ2-3; 9 bases match TRBD2. Germline V gives CDR1 MNHNY, CDR2 SVGAGI (reference sequence). This CDR3 contains 16 residues. V lost 5 bases to trimming and J lost 2 bases; unmatched junction nucleotides: 8. The CDR3 region is CASSRLAGTFTDTQYF. The CDR3 DNA follows: TGTGCCAGCAGTCGTCTAGCGGGGACGTTCACAGATACGCAGTATTTT.

The rearrangement uses TRBV7-9 and TRBJ2-2; 14 bases match TRBD2. Germline V gene sequence: CDR1 SEHNR, CDR2 FQNEAQ (reference sequence). This CDR3 is built from 19 residues. Trimming took 1 base from V and 4 from J; bases not matched to a gene: 8. DNA of the CDR3: TGTGCCAGCAGCTTAGGGACGACTAGCGGGAGGGCCATCACCGGGGAGCTGTTTTTT. This encodes CASSLGTTSGRAITGELFF.

V and J are TRBV11-2 and TRBJ2-1; D is ambiguous. The CDR3 runs 11 residues. Germline CDR1 reads SGHAT; CDR2 reads FQNNGV. V was pared by 3 bases and J by 10 bases, with 7 bases between. The CDR3 sequence: CASSLFEEQFF. The CDR3 bases are TGTGCCAGCAGCTTGTTTGAAGAGCAGTTCTTC.

The chain carries TRBV27 and TRBJ2-1; 10 nucleotides line up with TRBD2. Per germline, CDR1 MNHEY and CDR2 SMNVEV (reference sequence). The CDR3 is 13 residues long. The ends lost 5 bases at V and 8 bases at J; junction bases unmatched: 3. The CDR3 DNA reads as TGTGCCAGCAGTCCTAGCGGGAGTGATGAGCAGTTCTTC. It codes for CASSPSGSDEQFF.

This rearrangement joins TRBV5-4 to TRBJ2-7; 9 positions agree with TRBD1. The CDR3 contains 16 residues. The V gene's germline CDR1 is SGHNT and CDR2 YYREEE (reference sequence). J was trimmed by 2 bases and V by 5 bases; bases with no gene match: 11. The CDR3 here is CASSSELGQGAYEQYF. CDR3 in DNA: TGTGCCAGCAGTTCCGAGCTGGGACAGGGTGCCTACGAGCAGTACTTC. Together with reference TRBV5-4 and TRBJ2-7, the CDR3 gives the full variable domain: ETGVTQSPTHLIKTRGQQVTLRCSSQSGHNTVSWYQQALGQGPQFIFQYYREEENGRGNFPPRFSGLQFPNYSSELNVNALELDDSALYLCASSSELGQGAYEQYFGPGTRLTVT.

Details on this clone: The same CDR3 can be traced to other DNA sequences in this sample. The V gene is TRBV6-5, the J gene TRBJ2-7; D unresolved. The germline gives CDR1 MNHEY, CDR2 SVGAGI. Trimming took 0 bases from V and 2 from J, leaving 8 bases between them. This CDR3 is built from 14 residues. The CDR3 is CASSYSAEAYEQYF. The CDR3 bases are TGTGCCAGCAGTTACTCGGCTGAGGCCTACGAGCAGTACTTC.